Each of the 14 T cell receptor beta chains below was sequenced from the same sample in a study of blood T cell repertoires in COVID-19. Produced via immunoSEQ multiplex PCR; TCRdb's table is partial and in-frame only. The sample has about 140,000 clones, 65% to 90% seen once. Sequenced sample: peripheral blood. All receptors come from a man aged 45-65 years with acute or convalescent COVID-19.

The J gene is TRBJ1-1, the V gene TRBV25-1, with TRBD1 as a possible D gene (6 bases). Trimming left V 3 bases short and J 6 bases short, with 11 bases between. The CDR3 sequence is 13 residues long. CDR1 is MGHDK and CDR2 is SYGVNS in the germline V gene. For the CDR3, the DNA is TGTGCCAGCAGTGACAGGGGCGGCCCTGAAGCTTTCTTT. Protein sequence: CASSDRGGPEAFF.

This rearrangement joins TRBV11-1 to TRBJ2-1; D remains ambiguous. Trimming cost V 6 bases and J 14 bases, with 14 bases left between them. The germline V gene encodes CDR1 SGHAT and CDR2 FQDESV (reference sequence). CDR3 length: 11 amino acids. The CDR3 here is CASSGDGFKFF. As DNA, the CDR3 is TGTGCCAGCAGTGGAGACGGGTTTAAGTTCTTC. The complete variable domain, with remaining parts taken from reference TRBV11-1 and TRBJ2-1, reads EAEVAQSPRYKITEKSQAVAFWCDPISGHATLYWYRQILGQGPELLVQFQDESVVDDSQLPKDRFSAERLKGVDSTLKIQPAELGDSAMYLCASSGDGFKFFGPGTRLTVL.

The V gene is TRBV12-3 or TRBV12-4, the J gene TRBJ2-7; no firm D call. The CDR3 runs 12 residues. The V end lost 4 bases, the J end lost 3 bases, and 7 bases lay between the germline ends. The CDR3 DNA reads TGTGCCAGCAGTTACAATTACTACGAGCAGTACTTC. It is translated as CASSYNYYEQYF.

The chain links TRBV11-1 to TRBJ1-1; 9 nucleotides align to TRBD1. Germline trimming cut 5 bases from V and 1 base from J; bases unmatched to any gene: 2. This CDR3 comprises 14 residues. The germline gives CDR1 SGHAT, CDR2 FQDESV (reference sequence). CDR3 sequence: CASSTTGGNTEAFF. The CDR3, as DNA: TGTGCCAGCAGCACGACAGGGGGGAACACTGAAGCTTTCTTT.

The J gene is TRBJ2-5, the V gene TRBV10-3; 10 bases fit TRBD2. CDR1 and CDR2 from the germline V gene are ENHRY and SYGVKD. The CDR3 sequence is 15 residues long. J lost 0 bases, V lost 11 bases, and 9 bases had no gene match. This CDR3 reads CASRRGLANQETQYF. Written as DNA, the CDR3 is TGTGCCTCTCGGCGGGGACTAGCGAACCAAGAGACCCAGTACTTC.

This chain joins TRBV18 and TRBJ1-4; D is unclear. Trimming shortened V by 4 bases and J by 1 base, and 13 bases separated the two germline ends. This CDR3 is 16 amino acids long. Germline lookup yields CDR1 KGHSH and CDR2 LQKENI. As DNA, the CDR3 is TGTGCCAGCTCACGGGCAAGTGCTTTAACTAATGAAAAACTGTTTTTT. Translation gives CASSRASALTNEKLFF.

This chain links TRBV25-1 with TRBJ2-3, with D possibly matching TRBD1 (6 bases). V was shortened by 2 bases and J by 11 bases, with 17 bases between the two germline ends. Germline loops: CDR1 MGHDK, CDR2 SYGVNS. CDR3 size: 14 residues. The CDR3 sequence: CASSERGTPWMQYF. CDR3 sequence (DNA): TGTGCCAGCAGTGAAAGGGGGACACCGTGGATGCAGTATTTT.

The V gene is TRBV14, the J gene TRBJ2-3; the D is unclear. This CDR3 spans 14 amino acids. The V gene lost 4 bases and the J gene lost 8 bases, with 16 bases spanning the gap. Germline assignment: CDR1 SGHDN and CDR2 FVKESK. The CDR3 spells CASSPSLVSGTQYF. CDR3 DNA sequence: TGTGCCAGCAGCCCCTCATTGGTCAGTGGTACGCAGTATTTT.

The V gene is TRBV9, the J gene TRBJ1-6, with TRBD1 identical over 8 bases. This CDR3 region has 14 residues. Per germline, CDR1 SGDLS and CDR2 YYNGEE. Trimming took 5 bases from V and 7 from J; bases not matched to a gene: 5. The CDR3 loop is CASRPDRGNSPLHF. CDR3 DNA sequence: TGTGCCAGCAGACCAGACAGGGGAAATTCACCCCTCCACTTT.

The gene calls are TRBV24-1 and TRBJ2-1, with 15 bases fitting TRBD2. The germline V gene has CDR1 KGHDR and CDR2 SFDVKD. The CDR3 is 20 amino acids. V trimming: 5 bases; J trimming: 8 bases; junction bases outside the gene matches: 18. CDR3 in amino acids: CATSGLIRTSGRAVVYEQFF. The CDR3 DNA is TGTGCCACCAGTGGCCTCATTCGGACTAGCGGGAGGGCCGTAGTATATGAGCAGTTCTTC.

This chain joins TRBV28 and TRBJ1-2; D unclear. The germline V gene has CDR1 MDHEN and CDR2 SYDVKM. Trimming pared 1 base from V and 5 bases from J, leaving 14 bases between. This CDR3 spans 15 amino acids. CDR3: CASSLFLVGRYGYTF. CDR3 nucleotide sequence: TGTGCCAGCAGTTTATTTTTGGTTGGGAGATATGGCTACACCTTC.

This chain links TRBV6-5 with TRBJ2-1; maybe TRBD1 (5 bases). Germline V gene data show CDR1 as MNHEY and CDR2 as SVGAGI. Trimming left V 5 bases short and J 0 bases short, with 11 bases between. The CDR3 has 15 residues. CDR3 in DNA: TGTGCCAGCAGTCCAGGGTCGAGCTCCTACAATGAGCAGTTCTTC. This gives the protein CASSPGSSSYNEQFF.

CDR3 residues: CASSRQDPTDTQYF. CDR3 sequence (DNA): TGCGCCAGTTCCCGGCAGGATCCCACAGATACGCAGTATTTT. The rearrangement joins TRBV5-1 to TRBJ2-3, with D unresolved. Germline V gives CDR1 SGHRS, CDR2 YFSETQ. The V end lost 8 bases, the J end lost 2 bases, and 15 bases lay between the germline ends. This CDR3 has 14 amino acids.

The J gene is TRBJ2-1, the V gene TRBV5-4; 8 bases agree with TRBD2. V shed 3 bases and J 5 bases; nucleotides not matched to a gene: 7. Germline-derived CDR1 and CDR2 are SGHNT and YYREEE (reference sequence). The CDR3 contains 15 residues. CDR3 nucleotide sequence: TGTGCCAGCAGCTCCTATAAGCGGGAGAACAATGAGCAGTTCTTC. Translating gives CASSSYKRENNEQFF.